This record covers a single T cell receptor beta chain. The antigen is not known. This CDR3 contains 15 residues. V lost 9 bases and J 0 bases, leaving 14 bases between the germline ends. CDR1 is MNHEY and CDR2 is SVGAGI in the germline V gene. This entry belongs to a study of T cell responses to AZD1222 COVID-19 vaccine. Whole-study context: Both about-4-week and about-12-week second-dose recipients were combined.

Whole-study findings and limits: Spike was spanned by vaccine-associated CD4 TCRs, with dominance at 160-218 and 743-854.

The table came from immunoSEQ multiplex PCR; TCRdb's copy has only in-frame clones and leaves some out. The data hold tens of thousands of clones, with more than 70% observed a single time. This chain uses TRBV6-5 with TRBJ1-4, with a weak D call TRBD1 (5 bases). Specimen: peripheral blood, collected on day 0 of AZD1222 vaccination. This clonotype was sampled from an adult in good health. The chain's CDR3 is CASGAGPATNEKLFF. The CDR3 coding sequence is TGTGCCAGTGGGGCAGGACCTGCAACTAATGAAAAACTGTTTTTT.